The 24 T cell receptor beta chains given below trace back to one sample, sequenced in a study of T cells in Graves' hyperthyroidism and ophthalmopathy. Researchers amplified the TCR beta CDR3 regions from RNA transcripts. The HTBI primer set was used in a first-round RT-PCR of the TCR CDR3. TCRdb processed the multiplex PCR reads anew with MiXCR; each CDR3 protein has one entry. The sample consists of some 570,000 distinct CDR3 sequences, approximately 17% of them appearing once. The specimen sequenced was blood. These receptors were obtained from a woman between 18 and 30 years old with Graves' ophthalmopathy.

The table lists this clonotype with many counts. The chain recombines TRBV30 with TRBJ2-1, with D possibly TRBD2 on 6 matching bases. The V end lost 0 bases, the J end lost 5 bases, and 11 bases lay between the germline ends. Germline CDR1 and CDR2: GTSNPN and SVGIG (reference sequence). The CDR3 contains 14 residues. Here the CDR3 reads CAWSVYGSNNEQFF. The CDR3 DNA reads TGTGCCTGGAGTGTATACGGGAGCAACAATGAGCAGTTCTTC. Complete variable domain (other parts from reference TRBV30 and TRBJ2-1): SQTIHQWPATLVQPVGSPLSLECTVEGTSNPNLYWYRQAAGRGLQLLFYSVGIGQISSEVPQNLSASRPQDRQFILSSKKLLLSDSGFYLCAWSVYGSNNEQFFGPGTRLTVL.

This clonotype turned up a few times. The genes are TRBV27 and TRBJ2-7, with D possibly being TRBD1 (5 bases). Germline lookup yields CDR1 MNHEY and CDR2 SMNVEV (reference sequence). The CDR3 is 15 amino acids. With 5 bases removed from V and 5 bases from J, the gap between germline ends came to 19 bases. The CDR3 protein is CASSPSSGIVHEQYF. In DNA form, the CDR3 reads TGTGCCAGCAGTCCTTCCTCAGGGATTGTCCACGAGCAGTACTTC.

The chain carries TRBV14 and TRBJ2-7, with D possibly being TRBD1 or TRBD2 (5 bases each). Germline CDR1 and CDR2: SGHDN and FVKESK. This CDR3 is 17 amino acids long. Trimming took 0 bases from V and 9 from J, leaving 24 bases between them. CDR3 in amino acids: CASSQDWGKGSHFGQYF. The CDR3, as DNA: TGTGCCAGCAGCCAAGATTGGGGGAAGGGGAGCCACTTCGGGCAGTACTTC.

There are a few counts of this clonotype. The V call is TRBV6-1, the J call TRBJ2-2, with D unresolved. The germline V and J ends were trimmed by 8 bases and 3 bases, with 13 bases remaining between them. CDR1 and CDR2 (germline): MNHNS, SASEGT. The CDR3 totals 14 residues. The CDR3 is CASQTRADTGELFF. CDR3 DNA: TGTGCCAGCCAAACAAGGGCGGACACCGGGGAGCTGTTTTTT.

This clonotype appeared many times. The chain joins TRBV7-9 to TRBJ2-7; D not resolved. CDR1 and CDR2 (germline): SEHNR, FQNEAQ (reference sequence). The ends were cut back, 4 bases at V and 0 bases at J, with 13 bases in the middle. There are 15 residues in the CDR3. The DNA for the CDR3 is TGTGCCAGCAGCTCCGAACTGGGTATCTCCTACGAGCAGTACTTC. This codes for CASSSELGISYEQYF.

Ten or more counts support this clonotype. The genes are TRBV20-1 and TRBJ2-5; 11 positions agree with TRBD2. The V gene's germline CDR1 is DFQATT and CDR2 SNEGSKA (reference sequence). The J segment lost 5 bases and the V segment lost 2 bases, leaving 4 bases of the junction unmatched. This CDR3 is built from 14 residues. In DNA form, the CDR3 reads TGCAGTGCTAGACTAGCGGGGGGCCGGGAGACCCAGTACTTC. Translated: CSARLAGGRETQYF.

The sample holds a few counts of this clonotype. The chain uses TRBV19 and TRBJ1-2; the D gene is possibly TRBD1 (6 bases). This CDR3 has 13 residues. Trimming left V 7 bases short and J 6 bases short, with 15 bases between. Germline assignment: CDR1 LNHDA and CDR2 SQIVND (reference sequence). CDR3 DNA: TGTGCCAGTACCTTCGGGGGGCAGGATGGCTACACCTTC. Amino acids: CASTFGGQDGYTF.

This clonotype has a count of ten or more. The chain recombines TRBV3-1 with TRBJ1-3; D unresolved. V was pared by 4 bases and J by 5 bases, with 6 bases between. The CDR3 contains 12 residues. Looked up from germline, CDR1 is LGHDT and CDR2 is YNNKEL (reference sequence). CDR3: CASSRVRNTIYF. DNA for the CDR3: TGTGCCAGCAGCCGTGTCCGAAACACCATATATTTT.

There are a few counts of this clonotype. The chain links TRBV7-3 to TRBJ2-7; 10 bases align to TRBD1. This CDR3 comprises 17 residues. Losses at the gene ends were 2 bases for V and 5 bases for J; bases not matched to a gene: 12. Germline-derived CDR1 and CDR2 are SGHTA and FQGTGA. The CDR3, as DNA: TGTGCCAGCAGCTTATCGGGGACAGGGGCGGGGTACGACGAGCAGTACTTC. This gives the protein CASSLSGTGAGYDEQYF.

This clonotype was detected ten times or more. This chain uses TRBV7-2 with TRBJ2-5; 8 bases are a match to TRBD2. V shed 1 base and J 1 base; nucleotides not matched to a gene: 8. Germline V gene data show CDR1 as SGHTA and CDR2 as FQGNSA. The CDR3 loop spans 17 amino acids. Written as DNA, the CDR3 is TGTGCCAGCAGCTTAGGTCGGGCGGGAGGCCTCCAAGAGACCCAGTACTTC. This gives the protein CASSLGRAGGLQETQYF.

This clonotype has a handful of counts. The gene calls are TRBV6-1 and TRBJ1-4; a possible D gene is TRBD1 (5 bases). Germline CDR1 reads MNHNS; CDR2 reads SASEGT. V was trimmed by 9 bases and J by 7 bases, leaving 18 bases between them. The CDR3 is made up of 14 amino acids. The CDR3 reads CASQRGPGSEKLFF. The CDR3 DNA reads TGTGCCAGTCAAAGGGGACCGGGATCTGAAAAACTGTTTTTT.

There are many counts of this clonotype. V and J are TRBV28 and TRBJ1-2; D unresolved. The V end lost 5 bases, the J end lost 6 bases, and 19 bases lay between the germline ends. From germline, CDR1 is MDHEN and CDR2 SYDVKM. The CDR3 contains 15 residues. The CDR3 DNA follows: TGTGCCAGCAGTCTCCTCAAGGACGGAGTAGATGGCTACACCTTC. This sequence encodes CASSLLKDGVDGYTF.

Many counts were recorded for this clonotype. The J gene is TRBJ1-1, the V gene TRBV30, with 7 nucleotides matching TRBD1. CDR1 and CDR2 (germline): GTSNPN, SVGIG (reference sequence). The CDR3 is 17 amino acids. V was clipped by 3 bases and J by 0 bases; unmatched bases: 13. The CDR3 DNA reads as TGTGCCTGGAGCGGAGCGCCGGGACAGACAATGAACACTGAAGCTTTCTTT. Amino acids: CAWSGAPGQTMNTEAFF.

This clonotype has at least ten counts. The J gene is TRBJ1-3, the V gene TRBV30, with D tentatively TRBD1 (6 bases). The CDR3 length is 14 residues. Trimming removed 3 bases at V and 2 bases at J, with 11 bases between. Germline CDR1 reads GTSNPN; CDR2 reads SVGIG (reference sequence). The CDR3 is CAWRVDSTGNTIYF. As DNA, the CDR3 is TGTGCCTGGAGAGTGGACAGCACTGGAAACACCATATATTTT.

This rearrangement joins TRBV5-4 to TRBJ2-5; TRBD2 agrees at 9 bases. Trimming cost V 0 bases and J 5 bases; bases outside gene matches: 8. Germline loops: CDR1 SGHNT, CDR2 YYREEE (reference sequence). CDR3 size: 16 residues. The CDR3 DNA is TGTGCCAGCAGCTTGGCGCGGCGCGGGGGGGCGGAGACCCAGTACTTC. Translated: CASSLARRGGAETQYF.

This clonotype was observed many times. CDR3 nucleotides: TGTGCCAGCAGTAAAAAGAAAGGGCACCCTGGTCCCTACGAGCAGTACTTC. It codes for CASSKKKGHPGPYEQYF. V is TRBV28 and J is TRBJ2-7; D gene ambiguous. Germline CDR1 and CDR2: MDHEN and SYDVKM. The CDR3 sequence is 17 residues long. Deletions cut 5 bases from V and 2 bases from J, with 22 bases between.

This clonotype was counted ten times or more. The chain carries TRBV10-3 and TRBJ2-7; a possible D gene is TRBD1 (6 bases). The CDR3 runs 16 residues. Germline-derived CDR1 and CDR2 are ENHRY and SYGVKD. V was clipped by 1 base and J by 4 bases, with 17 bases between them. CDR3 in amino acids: CAISELTQTGRYEQYF. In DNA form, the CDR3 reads TGTGCCATCAGTGAGTTAACGCAGACAGGCCGGTACGAGCAGTACTTC.

Here the CDR3 reads CATSDGSGTESYNEQFF. DNA for the CDR3: TGTGCCACCAGTGATGGATCCGGGACAGAATCCTACAATGAGCAGTTCTTC. The gene calls are TRBV24-1 and TRBJ2-1, with 7 bases that match TRBD1. J gave up 1 base and V 3 bases, and 8 bases lay outside the gene matches. The germline CDR1 and CDR2 sequences are KGHDR and SFDVKD. CDR3 size: 17 residues.

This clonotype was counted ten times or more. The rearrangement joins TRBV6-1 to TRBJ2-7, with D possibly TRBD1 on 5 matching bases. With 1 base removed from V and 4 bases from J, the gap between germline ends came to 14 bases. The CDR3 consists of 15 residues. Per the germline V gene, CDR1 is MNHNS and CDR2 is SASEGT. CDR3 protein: CASSEGGRAGYEQYF. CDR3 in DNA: TGTGCCAGCAGTGAAGGGGGCAGGGCAGGTTACGAGCAGTACTTC.

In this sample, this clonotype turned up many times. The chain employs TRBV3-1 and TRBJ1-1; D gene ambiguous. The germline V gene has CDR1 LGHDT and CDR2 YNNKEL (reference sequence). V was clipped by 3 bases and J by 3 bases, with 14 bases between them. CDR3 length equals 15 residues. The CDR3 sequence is CASSHPGSSYTEAFF. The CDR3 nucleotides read TGTGCCAGCAGCCACCCCGGGTCCTCTTACACTGAAGCTTTCTTT.

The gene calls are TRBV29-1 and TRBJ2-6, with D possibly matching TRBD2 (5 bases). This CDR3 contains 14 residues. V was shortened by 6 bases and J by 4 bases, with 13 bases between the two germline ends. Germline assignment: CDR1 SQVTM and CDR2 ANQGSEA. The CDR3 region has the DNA TGCAGCGTCGGAGGTGGAGCGGGGGCCAACGTCCTGACTTTC. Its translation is CSVGGGAGANVLTF.

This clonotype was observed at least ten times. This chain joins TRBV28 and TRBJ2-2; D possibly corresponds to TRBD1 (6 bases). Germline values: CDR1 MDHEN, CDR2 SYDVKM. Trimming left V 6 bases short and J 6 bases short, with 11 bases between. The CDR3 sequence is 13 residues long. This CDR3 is CASSRGVAGELFF. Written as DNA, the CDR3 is TGTGCCAGCAGCAGGGGTGTCGCCGGGGAGCTGTTTTTT.

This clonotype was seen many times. The CDR3: CAISELLYEQYF. CDR3 nucleotide sequence: TGTGCCATCAGTGAGTTGCTCTACGAGCAGTACTTC. The chain joins TRBV10-3 to TRBJ2-7; D is uncertain. Trimming took off 1 base at V and 3 bases at J, with 4 bases between the two ends. CDR1 and CDR2 (germline): ENHRY, SYGVKD. This CDR3 is built from 12 residues.

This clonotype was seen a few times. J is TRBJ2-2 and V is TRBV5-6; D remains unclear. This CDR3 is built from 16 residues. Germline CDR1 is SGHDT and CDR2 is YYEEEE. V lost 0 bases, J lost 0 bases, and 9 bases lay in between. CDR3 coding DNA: TGTGCCAGCAGCTTGGTTCAGGCCCCGAACACCGGGGAGCTGTTTTTT. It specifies CASSLVQAPNTGELFF.